Listed below are T cell receptor beta chains from one sample, sequenced in a study of cytotoxic CD8 clonotypes in ibrutinib-treated CLL. Only in-frame clones appear in the TCRdb table, and some are missing; sequencing was by immunoSEQ multiplex PCR. Found here are 200,000 to 250,000 clones, more than 65% of them singletons; the top ten hold about 6%. The specimen comprised PBMCs, sampled after 12 months of ibrutinib treatment. The receptors were sampled from a human donor with chronic lymphocytic leukemia. Each CDR3 is given with its conserved first and last residue. The order of the fields is V gene, D gene, clone size, J gene, CDR3 protein, CDR3 DNA. D genes are given only for firm matches. Where a row states a size, it is once, few, many or the class of an expanded clone; other rows omit it.

V: TRBV5-3
D: TRBD1
size: .
J: TRBJ2-3
CDR3: CASSQQGYTDTQYF
DNA: TGTGCCAGCAGCCAACAGGGGTACACAGATACGCAGTATTTT

V: TRBV2
D: .
size: .
J: TRBJ2-5
CDR3: CASSLDSPDQETQYF
DNA: TGTGCCAGCAGCCTGGACAGTCCTGATCAAGAGACCCAGTACTTC

V: TRBV6-5
D: TRBD2
size: once
J: TRBJ2-1
CDR3: CASSWEGDNEQFF
DNA: TGTGCCAGCAGTTGGGAGGGAGACAATGAGCAGTTCTTC

V: TRBV30
D: TRBD1
size: .
J: TRBJ2-7
CDR3: CAWGTGGREQYF
DNA: TGTGCCTGGGGGACAGGGGGACGCGAGCAGTACTTC

V: TRBV28
D: .
size: once
J: TRBJ1-2
CDR3: CASSGVGGGYGYTF
DNA: TGTGCCAGCAGTGGGGTGGGGGGAGGCTATGGCTACACCTTC

V: TRBV20-1
D: .
size: .
J: TRBJ2-5
CDR3: CSASIRETQYF
DNA: TGCAGTGCTAGCATCAGGGAGACCCAGTACTTC

V: TRBV7-2
D: .
size: .
J: TRBJ1-2
CDR3: CASSLDRWGGYTF
DNA: TGTGCCAGCAGCTTAGACAGATGGGGTGGCTACACCTTC

V: TRBV18
D: TRBD1
size: .
J: TRBJ1-3
CDR3: CASSPTGILSGNTIYF
DNA: TGTGCCAGCTCACCGACAGGGATCCTCTCTGGAAACACCATATATTTT

V: TRBV7-3
D: .
size: once
J: TRBJ2-1
CDR3: CASSAPTRIHEQFF
DNA: TGTGCCAGCAGCGCCCCCACTAGGATTCATGAGCAGTTCTTC

V: TRBV5-1
D: .
size: .
J: TRBJ2-3
CDR3: CASSLAGSPDTQYF
DNA: TGCGCCAGCAGCTTGGCAGGGTCCCCAGATACGCAGTATTTT

V: TRBV6-5
D: TRBD1
size: .
J: TRBJ1-2
CDR3: CASRGTGGGDGYTF
DNA: TGTGCCAGCAGAGGGACAGGGGGCGGGGATGGCTACACCTTC

V: TRBV11-3
D: TRBD2
size: .
J: TRBJ2-7
CDR3: CASSLAHAGGYEQYF
DNA: TGTGCCAGCAGCTTAGCCCATGCGGGAGGGTACGAGCAGTACTTC

V: TRBV7-2
D: TRBD1
size: .
J: TRBJ1-4
CDR3: CASSGYRGIGEKLFF
DNA: TGTGCCAGCAGCGGCTACAGGGGTATCGGTGAAAAACTGTTTTTT

V: TRBV2
D: TRBD1
size: .
J: TRBJ1-2
CDR3: CASRGTTGVGGYTF
DNA: TGTGCCAGCAGAGGCACGACAGGGGTTGGTGGCTACACCTTC

V: TRBV29-1
D: .
size: .
J: TRBJ1-2
CDR3: CSVQGLFDNYGYTF
DNA: TGCAGCGTCCAGGGTTTGTTTGATAACTATGGCTACACCTTC

V: TRBV6-5
D: .
size: .
J: TRBJ1-5
CDR3: CASSSRWSNQPQHF
DNA: TGTGCCAGCAGTTCCCGTTGGAGCAATCAGCCCCAGCATTTT

V: TRBV25-1
D: .
size: few
J: TRBJ1-2
CDR3: CASSELGEPNYGYTF
DNA: TGTGCCAGCAGTGAATTGGGGGAACCTAACTATGGCTACACCTTC

V: TRBV30
D: .
size: once
J: TRBJ1-5
CDR3: CAWSGPGPWNQPQHF
DNA: TGTGCCTGGAGTGGACCGGGACCGTGGAATCAGCCCCAGCATTTT

V: TRBV5-6
D: TRBD1
size: .
J: TRBJ1-2
CDR3: CASSLPTGGGYTF
DNA: TGTGCCAGCAGCTTACCCACAGGGGGAGGCTACACCTTC

V: TRBV6-6
D: .
size: .
J: TRBJ2-7
CDR3: CASSKRDTSYEQYF
DNA: TGTGCCAGCAGTAAAAGAGACACTTCCTACGAGCAGTACTTC

V: TRBV10-1
D: TRBD1
size: .
J: TRBJ1-1
CDR3: CASRRGQGTEAFF
DNA: TGCGCCAGCAGGAGGGGGCAGGGCACTGAAGCTTTCTTT

V: TRBV15
D: TRBD1
size: few
J: TRBJ1-1
CDR3: CATSYFRQGAAEAFF
DNA: TGTGCCACCAGCTACTTCAGACAGGGAGCAGCTGAAGCTTTCTTT

V: TRBV27
D: .
size: .
J: TRBJ1-4
CDR3: CASSARGQNEKLFF
DNA: TGTGCCAGCAGTGCCCGGGGGCAAAACGAAAAACTGTTTTTT

V: TRBV7-8
D: .
size: few
J: TRBJ2-7
CDR3: CASSLERGEGYEQYF
DNA: TGTGCCAGCAGCTTAGAGAGGGGAGAAGGCTACGAGCAGTACTTC

V: TRBV27
D: TRBD1
size: .
J: TRBJ1-5
CDR3: CASSLEQGGQPQHF
DNA: TGTGCCAGCAGTTTAGAGCAGGGGGGTCAGCCCCAGCATTTT